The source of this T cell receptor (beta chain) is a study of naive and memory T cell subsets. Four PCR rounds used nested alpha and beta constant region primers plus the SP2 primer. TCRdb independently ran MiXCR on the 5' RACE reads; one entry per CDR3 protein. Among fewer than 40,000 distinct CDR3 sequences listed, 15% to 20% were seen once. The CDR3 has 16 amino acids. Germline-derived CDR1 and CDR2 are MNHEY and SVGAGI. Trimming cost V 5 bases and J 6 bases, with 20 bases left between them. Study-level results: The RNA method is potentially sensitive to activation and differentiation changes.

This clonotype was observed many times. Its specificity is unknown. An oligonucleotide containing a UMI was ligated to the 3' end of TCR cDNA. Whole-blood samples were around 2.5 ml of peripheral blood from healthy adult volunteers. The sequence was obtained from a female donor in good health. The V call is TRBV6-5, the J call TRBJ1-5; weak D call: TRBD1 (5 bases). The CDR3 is CASSKMQVGASQPQHF. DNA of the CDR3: TGTGCCAGCAGTAAAATGCAGGTTGGGGCTAGTCAGCCCCAGCATTTT.